This T cell receptor (beta chain) is from a study of OX40 agonist ivuxolimab in advanced cancers. The wider study: Given to patients was ivuxolimab, an agonistic anti-OX40 (CD134) antibody. Therapy given before enrollment (anti-PD-1, anti-PD-L1 or anti-CTLA-4) was allowed, and under 45% had some. The study gave patients intravenous ivuxolimab at 0.01 to 10 mg/kg every 2 weeks. Study results and caveats: Expanded clones tended on average to be more numerous among CD8+ T cells than CD4+.

Comments on this clone: As yet, its antigen is unknown.

TCRdb keeps only in-frame clones here, not all; method: immunoSEQ multiplex PCR. Here the sample spans tens of thousands of clones, nearly 95% being singletons. This sequence was found in an adult with an advanced solid tumor such as melanoma, head and neck, liver or kidney cancer. The material sequenced was CD4+ or CD8+ T cells sorted from blood, taken in a trial of the OX40 agonist ivuxolimab.

CDR3 DNA: TGCGCCAGCAGCCAAGGTGACAGGGGACCCTCCTACGAGCAGTACTTC. Protein product: CASSQGDRGPSYEQYF. The chain uses TRBV4-1 and TRBJ2-7; TRBD1 agrees at 8 bases. The CDR3 has 16 residues. Trimming at V came to 1 base and at J to 0 bases, leaving 5 bases not matched to a gene. Germline values: CDR1 MGHRA, CDR2 YSYEKL.